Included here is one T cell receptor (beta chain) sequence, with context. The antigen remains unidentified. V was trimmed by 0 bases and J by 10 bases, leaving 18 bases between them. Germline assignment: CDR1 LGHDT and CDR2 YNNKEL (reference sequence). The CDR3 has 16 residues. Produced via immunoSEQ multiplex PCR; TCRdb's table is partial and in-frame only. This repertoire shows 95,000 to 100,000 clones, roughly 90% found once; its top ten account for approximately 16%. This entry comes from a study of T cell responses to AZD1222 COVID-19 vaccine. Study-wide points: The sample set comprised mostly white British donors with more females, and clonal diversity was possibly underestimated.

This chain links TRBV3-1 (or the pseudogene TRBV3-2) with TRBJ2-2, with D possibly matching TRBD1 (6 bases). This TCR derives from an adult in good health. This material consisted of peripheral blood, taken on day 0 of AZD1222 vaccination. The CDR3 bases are TGTGCCAGCAGCCAAGAAAGGGCGCCGACAGGATTGGAGCTGTTTTTT. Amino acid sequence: CASSQERAPTGLELFF.